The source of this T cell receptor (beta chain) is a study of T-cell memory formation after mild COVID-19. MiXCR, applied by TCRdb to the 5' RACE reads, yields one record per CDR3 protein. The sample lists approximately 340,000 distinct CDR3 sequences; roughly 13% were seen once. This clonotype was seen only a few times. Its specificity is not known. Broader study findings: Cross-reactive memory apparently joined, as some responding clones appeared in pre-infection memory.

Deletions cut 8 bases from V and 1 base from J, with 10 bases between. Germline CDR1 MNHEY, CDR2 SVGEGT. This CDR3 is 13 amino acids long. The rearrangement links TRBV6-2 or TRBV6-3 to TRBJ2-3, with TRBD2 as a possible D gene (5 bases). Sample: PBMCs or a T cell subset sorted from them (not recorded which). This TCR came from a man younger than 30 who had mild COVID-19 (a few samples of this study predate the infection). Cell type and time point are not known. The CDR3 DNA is TGTGCCAGCGGGGAGTTACGCACAGATACGCAGTATTTT. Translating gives CASGELRTDTQYF.